A single TCR beta chain is shown here with its context. Its antigen is as yet unknown. Trimming stripped 2 bases from V and 0 bases from J, with 10 bases between. Germline CDR1 and CDR2: SGHKS and YYEKEE (reference sequence). The CDR3 has 15 residues. Using immunoSEQ multiplex PCR, the repertoire was profiled, and TCRdb retains in-frame clones only, with some absent. Of around 300,000 clones listed, around 90% were seen once; the top ten hold about 0.96%. This sample is drawn from a study of cytomegalovirus exposure and HLA in healthy donors. Findings of the study overall: The listing of 150 to 200 TCR beta chains classed them as cytomegalovirus-associated. The classifier was said to identify cytomegalovirus status with high specificity and sensitivity. Most sequenced TCRs were rare (though some public TCRs occurred in many donors). As confirmed in vitro, a few CMV-associated chains were specific for CMV antigens.

Sequencing input: PBMCs. V usage is TRBV5-5 and J usage is TRBJ2-3; D may be TRBD2 (6 bases). This TCR came from a man aged 25 to 40 in good health and CMV-seronegative. The CDR3 region is CASSFRGVSTDTQYF. In DNA form, the CDR3 reads TGTGCCAGCAGCTTTCGCGGGGTGAGCACAGATACGCAGTATTTT.